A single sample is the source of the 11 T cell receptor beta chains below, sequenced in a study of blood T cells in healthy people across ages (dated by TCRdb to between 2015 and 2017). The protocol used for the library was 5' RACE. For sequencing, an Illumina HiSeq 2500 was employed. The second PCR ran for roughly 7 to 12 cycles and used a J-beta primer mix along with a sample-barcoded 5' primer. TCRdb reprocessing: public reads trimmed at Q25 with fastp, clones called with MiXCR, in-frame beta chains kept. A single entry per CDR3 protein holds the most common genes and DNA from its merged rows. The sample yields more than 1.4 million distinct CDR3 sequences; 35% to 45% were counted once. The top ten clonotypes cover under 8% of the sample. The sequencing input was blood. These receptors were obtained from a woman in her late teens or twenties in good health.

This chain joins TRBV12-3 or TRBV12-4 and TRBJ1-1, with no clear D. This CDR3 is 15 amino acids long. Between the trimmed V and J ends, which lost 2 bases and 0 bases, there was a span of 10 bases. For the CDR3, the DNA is TGTGCCAGCAGTTTACTGTCCGGGTTGAACACTGAAGCTTTCTTT. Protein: CASSLLSGLNTEAFF.

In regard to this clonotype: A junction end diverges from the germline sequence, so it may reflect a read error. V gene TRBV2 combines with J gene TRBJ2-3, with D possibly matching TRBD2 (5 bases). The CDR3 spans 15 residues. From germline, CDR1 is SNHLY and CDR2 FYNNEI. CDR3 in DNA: TGTGCCAGCAGTACCGGGATTATCGCCCCAGATACGCGGTATTTT. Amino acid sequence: CASSTGIIAPDTRYF. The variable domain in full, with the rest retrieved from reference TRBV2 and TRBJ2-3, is EPEVTQTPSHQVTQMGQEVILRCVPISNHLYFYWYRQILGQKVEFLVSFYNNEISEKSEIFDDQFSVERPDGSNFTLKIRSTKLEDSAMYFCASSTGIIAPDTRYFGPGTRLTVL.

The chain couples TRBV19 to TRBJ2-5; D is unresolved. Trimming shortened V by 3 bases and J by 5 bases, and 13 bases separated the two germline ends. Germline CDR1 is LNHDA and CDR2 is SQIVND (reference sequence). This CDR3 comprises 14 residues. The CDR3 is CASSMGHSVETQYF. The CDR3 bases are TGTGCCAGTAGTATGGGTCATAGTGTTGAGACCCAGTACTTC.

The CDR3 here is CASSYQGDQPQHF. The CDR3 bases are TGTGCCAGCAGTTATCAGGGGGATCAGCCCCAGCATTTT. The chain joins TRBV6-5 to TRBJ1-5; 7 bases are shared with TRBD1. The CDR3 sequence is 13 residues long. Unmatched junction bases numbered 1, after V lost 3 bases and J lost 5 bases. CDR1 is MNHEY, CDR2 SVGAGI, per germline.

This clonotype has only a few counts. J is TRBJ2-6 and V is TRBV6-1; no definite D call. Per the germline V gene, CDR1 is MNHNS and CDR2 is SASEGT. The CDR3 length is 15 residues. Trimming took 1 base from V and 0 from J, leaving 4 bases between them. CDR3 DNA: TGTGCCAGCAGTGAAGTTATCTCTGGGGCCAACGTCCTGACTTTC. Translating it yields CASSEVISGANVLTF.

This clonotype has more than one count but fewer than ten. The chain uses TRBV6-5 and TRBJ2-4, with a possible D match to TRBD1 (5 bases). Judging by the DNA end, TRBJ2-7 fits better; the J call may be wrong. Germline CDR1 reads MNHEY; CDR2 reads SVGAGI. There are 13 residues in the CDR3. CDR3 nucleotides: TGTGCCAGCAGTTACGCCGACAGCTACGAGCAGTACTTC. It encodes CASSYADSYEQYF.

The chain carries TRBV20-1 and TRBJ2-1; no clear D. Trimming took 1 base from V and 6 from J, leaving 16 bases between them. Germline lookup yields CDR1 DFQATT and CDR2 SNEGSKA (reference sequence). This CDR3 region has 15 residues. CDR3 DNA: TGCAGTGCTAGAGTCACTGCAAAAATACTCAATGAGCAGTTCTTC. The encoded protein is CSARVTAKILNEQFF.

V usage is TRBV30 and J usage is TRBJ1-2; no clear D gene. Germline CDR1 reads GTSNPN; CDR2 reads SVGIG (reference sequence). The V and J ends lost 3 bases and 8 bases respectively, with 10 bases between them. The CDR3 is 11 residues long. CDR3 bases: TGTGCCTGGAGCGCGTTTGGCGGCTACACCTTC. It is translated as CAWSAFGGYTF.

The CDR3 here is CASSQRTPQYEKLFF. The DNA of the CDR3 is TGTGCCAGCAGCCAAAGGACCCCCCAATATGAAAAACTGTTTTTT. The rearrangement joins TRBV3-1 to TRBJ1-4; D remains ambiguous. V shed 2 bases and J shed 6 bases, with 13 bases lying between them. Germline CDR1 LGHDT, CDR2 YNNKEL (reference sequence). CDR3 length equals 15 residues.

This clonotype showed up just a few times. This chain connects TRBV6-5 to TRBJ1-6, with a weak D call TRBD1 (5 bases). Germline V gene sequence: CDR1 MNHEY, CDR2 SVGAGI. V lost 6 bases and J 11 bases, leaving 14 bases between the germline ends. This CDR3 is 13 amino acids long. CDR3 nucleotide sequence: TGTGCCAGCAGGCAGGGCGTGTCGGCACCCCTCCACTTT. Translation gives CASRQGVSAPLHF.

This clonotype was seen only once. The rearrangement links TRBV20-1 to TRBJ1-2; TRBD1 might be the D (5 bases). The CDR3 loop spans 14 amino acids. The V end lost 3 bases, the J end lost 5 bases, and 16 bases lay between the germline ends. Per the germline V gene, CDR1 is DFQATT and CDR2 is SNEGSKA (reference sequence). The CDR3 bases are TGCAGTGCTAGTGAGCTTCTCCAGGGTTATGGCTACACCTTC. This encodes CSASELLQGYGYTF.